The 13 T cell receptor beta chains below all came from one sample that was sequenced in a study of blood T cell repertoires in COVID-19. Assay: immunoSEQ multiplex PCR; the TCRdb copy retains only in-frame clones and omits some. The sample carries over 200,000 clones, approximately 90% recorded once. The sequencing sample was made of peripheral blood. The receptors stem from a woman under 30 who had recovered from COVID-19.

The rearrangement links TRBV6-5 to TRBJ1-1, with 7 nucleotides matching TRBD1. The length of the CDR3 is 13 residues. Germline V lookup: CDR1 MNHEY, CDR2 SVGAGI. With 5 bases clipped from V and 11 bases from J, the junction kept 11 bases outside the gene matches. In nucleotides, the CDR3 is TGTGCCAGCAGTAGGGGTTCACAGGGGACGGCTTTCTTT. Translating it yields CASSRGSQGTAFF.

This clone appeared a few times. This sequence joins TRBV6-5 and TRBJ2-2, with 9 bases matching TRBD1. Germline trimming cut 6 bases from V and 6 bases from J; bases unmatched to any gene: 5. Germline-derived CDR1 and CDR2 are MNHEY and SVGAGI. The CDR3 contains 14 residues. This CDR3 reads CASRWTGEAGELFF. In DNA form, the CDR3 reads TGTGCCAGCAGGTGGACAGGGGAGGCCGGGGAGCTGTTTTTT.

The chain has TRBV7-7 and TRBJ2-3; D may be TRBD2 (6 bases). The CDR3 runs to 15 residues. The germline gives CDR1 SSHAT, CDR2 FNYEAQ (reference sequence). The V and J ends lost 1 base and 0 bases respectively, with 8 bases between them. The CDR3 DNA sequence: TGTGCCAGCAGCTTAGAGGCGGGAAGCACAGATACGCAGTATTTT. It specifies CASSLEAGSTDTQYF.

The V gene is TRBV7-6, the J gene TRBJ2-1; 16 bases agree with TRBD2. Trimming at V came to 4 bases and at J to 7 bases, leaving 1 base not matched to a gene. Germline values: CDR1 SGHVS, CDR2 FNYEAQ. This CDR3 spans 15 amino acids. CDR3 amino acids: CASSSGLAGGNEQFF. The DNA of the CDR3 is TGTGCCAGCAGCTCGGGACTAGCGGGAGGGAATGAGCAGTTCTTC. Full variable domain (rest looked up from reference TRBV7-6 and TRBJ2-1): GAGVSQSPRYKVTKRGQDVALRCDPISGHVSLYWYRQALGQGPEFLTYFNYEAQQDKSGLPNDRFSAERPEGSISTLTIQRTEQRDSAMYRCASSSGLAGGNEQFFGPGTRLTVL.

CDR3 protein: CAISESRPGGEQFF. The CDR3, as DNA: TGTGCCATCAGTGAGTCGAGGCCTGGAGGTGAGCAGTTCTTC. The chain has TRBV10-3 and TRBJ2-1; possible D gene TRBD2, 5 bases. V lost 0 bases and J lost 9, with 12 bases in between. CDR3 size: 14 residues. Germline V gene lookup returns CDR1 ENHRY and CDR2 SYGVKD.

The gene calls are TRBV6-5 and TRBJ1-2; TRBD1 agrees at 7 bases. Germline-derived CDR1 and CDR2 are MNHEY and SVGAGI. Trimming cost V 2 bases and J 7 bases; bases outside gene matches: 7. The CDR3 totals 14 residues. DNA of the CDR3: TGTGCCAGCAGTTACGGAAGACAGGGAGGTGGCTACACCTTC. It yields the protein CASSYGRQGGGYTF.

This chain joins TRBV12-5 and TRBJ2-3; TRBD2 aligns across 12 bases. Germline loops: CDR1 LGHNT, CDR2 FRNRAP. J gave up 2 bases and V 3 bases, and 6 bases lay outside the gene matches. There are 17 residues in the CDR3. In DNA form, the CDR3 reads TGTGCTAGTGGTTTCCCACTAGCGGGGGGCCTCACAGATACGCAGTATTTT. Encoded protein: CASGFPLAGGLTDTQYF.

The chain uses TRBV19 and TRBJ2-7; the match to TRBD2 covers 8 bases. From germline, CDR1 is LNHDA and CDR2 SQIVND (reference sequence). CDR3 length equals 14 residues. V trimming: 1 base; J trimming: 2 bases; junction bases outside the gene matches: 1. CDR3 in amino acids: CASSIAGGTYEQYF. The CDR3 DNA is TGTGCCAGTAGTATAGCGGGGGGGACCTACGAGCAGTACTTC.

The CDR3 here is CASRLSAFAVGNEQFF. The CDR3 DNA follows: TGTGCCAGCAGGCTTTCGGCGTTTGCGGTTGGGAATGAGCAGTTCTTC. V gene TRBV7-3 combines with J gene TRBJ2-1, with unresolved D. The V gene's germline CDR1 is SGHTA and CDR2 FQGTGA. The CDR3 contains 16 residues. Trimming shortened V by 6 bases and J by 7 bases, and 22 bases separated the two germline ends.

Only one count was recorded for this clone. This sequence joins TRBV27 and TRBJ2-7; D is perhaps TRBD1 (6 bases). The V gene's germline CDR1 is MNHEY and CDR2 SMNVEV (reference sequence). The CDR3 contains 13 residues. Trimming removed 5 bases at V and 3 bases at J, with 11 bases between. As DNA, the CDR3 is TGTGCCAGCAGTGACAGGACGCGCTACGAGCAGTACTTC. Its protein is CASSDRTRYEQYF.

In this sample, this clone turned up once. The rearrangement joins TRBV5-6 to TRBJ2-1; no reliable D call. V lost 4 bases, J lost 6 bases, and 14 bases lay in between. Germline loops: CDR1 SGHDT, CDR2 YYEEEE. This CDR3 is 14 amino acids long. Written as DNA, the CDR3 is TGTGCCAGCAGCCTACCGACTGGATTCAATGAGCAGTTCTTC. It specifies CASSLPTGFNEQFF.

V is TRBV10-3 and J is TRBJ2-3; 9 bases fit TRBD2. Looked up from germline, CDR1 is ENHRY and CDR2 is SYGVKD. The CDR3 has 14 amino acids. V dropped 8 bases and J dropped 1; count of bases not matched to a gene: 4. CDR3: CAIAVAGGTDTQYF. The CDR3, as DNA: TGTGCCATCGCCGTAGCGGGAGGCACAGATACGCAGTATTTT.

For this clone: At one end the junction does not follow the germline gene, possibly because of a read error. This sample includes further DNA sequences coding for the same CDR3. The rearrangement links TRBV30 to TRBJ2-4; D possibly corresponds to TRBD1 (5 bases). The CDR3 loop spans 17 amino acids. Germline V gene data show CDR1 as GTSNPN and CDR2 as SVGIG (reference sequence). The CDR3 region has the DNA TGCGCCTGGAGTGCCCCCTCCGCAGGGCTAGCCAAAAACATTCAGTACTTC. Its translation: CAWSAPSAGLAKNIQYF.